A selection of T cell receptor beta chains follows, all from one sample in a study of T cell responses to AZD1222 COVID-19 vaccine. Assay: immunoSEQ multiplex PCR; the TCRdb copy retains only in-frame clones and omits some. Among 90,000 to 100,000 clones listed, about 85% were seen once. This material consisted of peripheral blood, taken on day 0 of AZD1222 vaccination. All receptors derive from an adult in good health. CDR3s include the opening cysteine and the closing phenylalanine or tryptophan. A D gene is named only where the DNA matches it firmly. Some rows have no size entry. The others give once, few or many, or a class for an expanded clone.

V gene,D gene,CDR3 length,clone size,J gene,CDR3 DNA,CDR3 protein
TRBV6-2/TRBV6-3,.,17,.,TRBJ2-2,TGTGCCAGCAGTTACTCCCTCGGGACTCTAAACACCGGGGAGCTGTTTTTT,CASSYSLGTLNTGELFF
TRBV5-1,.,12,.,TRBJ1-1,TGTGCCAGCAGCTTGAAGGGCCAGGGAGCTTTCTTT,CASSLKGQGAFF
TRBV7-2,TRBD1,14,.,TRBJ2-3,TGTGCCAGCGGGCGGGGACAGGGGGCGTATACGCAGTATTTT,CASGRGQGAYTQYF
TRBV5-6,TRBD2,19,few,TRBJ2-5,TGTGCCAGCAGCTCCCCCCGAACTAGCGGGGGGGCGTTGGGAGAGACCCAGTACTTC,CASSSPRTSGGALGETQYF
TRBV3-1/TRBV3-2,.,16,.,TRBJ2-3,TGTGCCAGCAGCCCACCATCTACAGGGAAATCAGATACGCAGTATTTT,CASSPPSTGKSDTQYF
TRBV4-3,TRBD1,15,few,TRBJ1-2,TGCGCCAGCAGCCAGGGAACCGGGACAGGGTATGGCTACACCTTC,CASSQGTGTGYGYTF
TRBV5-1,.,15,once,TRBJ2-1,TGCGCCAGCAGTTTAATGGCAGGGAGGACCAATGAGCAGTTCTTC,CASSLMAGRTNEQFF
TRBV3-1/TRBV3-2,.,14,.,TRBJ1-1,TGTGCCAGCAGCCAAGTTCCGGGGAACACTGAAGCTTTCTTT,CASSQVPGNTEAFF
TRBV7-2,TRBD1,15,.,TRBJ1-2,TGTGCCAGCAGCCCCCGGGACAGCCGCTCCTATGGCTACACCTTC,CASSPRDSRSYGYTF
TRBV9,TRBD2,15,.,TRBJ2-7,TGTGCCAGCAGCGTAAGCGGGGGCCATATGTACGAGCAGTACTTC,CASSVSGGHMYEQYF
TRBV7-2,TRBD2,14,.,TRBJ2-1,TGTGCCACCAGTCTAGCGGGGGGGCGCAATGAGCAGTTCTTC,CATSLAGGRNEQFF
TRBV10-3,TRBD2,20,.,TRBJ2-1,TGTGCCATCAGTGAACGTCCCGGGACTAGCGGGGGCGGGTCCTACAATGAGCAGTTCTTC,CAISERPGTSGGGSYNEQFF
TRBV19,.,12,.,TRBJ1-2,TGTGCCAGTAGTTCCCGCGGCTATGGCTACACCTTC,CASSSRGYGYTF
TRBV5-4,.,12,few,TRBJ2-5,TGTGCCAGCAGCTTGCCGAAAGAGACCCAGTACTTC,CASSLPKETQYF
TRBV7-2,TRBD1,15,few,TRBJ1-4,TGTGCCAGCAGATCTGACAGGGGGTTTAATGAAAAACTGTTTTTT,CASRSDRGFNEKLFF
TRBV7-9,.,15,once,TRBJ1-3,TGTGCCAGCAGCGCAAAGGTCAATTCTGGAAACACCATATATTTT,CASSAKVNSGNTIYF
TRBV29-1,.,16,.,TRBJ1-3,TGCAGCGTTGAAGATCAAAGGGGAAGCTCTGGAAACACCATATATTTT,CSVEDQRGSSGNTIYF
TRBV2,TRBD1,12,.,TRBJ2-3,TGTGCCTGCGACAGGGATAGGGATACGCAGTATTTT,CACDRDRDTQYF
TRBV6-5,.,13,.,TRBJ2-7,TGTGCCAGCAGTTACTCCAAAAACTACGAGCAGTACTTC,CASSYSKNYEQYF
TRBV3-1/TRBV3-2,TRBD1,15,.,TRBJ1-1,TGTGCCAGCAGCCAGGGGACAGGGGGGAACACTGAAGCTTTCTTT,CASSQGTGGNTEAFF
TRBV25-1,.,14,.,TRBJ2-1,TGTGCCAGCAGTGAATCGGGCAGGGGAAATGAGCAGTTCTTC,CASSESGRGNEQFF
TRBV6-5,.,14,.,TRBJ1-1,TGTGCCAGCAGTTACGGGGTCAAGAACACTGAAGCTTTCTTT,CASSYGVKNTEAFF
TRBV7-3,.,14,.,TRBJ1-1,TGTGCCAGCAGTCGGGGGCAGGGGCGAGCTGAAGCTTTCTTT,CASSRGQGRAEAFF
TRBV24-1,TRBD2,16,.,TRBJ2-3,TGTGCCACCAGCGACCTAGCGGGAATAAGCACAGATACGCAGTATTTT,CATSDLAGISTDTQYF
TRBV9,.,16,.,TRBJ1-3,TGTGCCAGCAGCGTAGGAGGGGGGACGAGGGGAAACACCATATATTTT,CASSVGGGTRGNTIYF
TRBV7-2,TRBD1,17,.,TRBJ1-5,TGTGCCAGCAGCTGGGAGGGGGCTAGGGTTAGCAATCAGCCCCAGCATTTT,CASSWEGARVSNQPQHF
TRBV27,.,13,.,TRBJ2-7,TGTGCCAGCAGTCGAGATCCCTCCTACGAGCAGTACTTC,CASSRDPSYEQYF
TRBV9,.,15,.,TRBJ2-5,TGTGCCAGCAGCGTGACCGGGGCAGGGCGGGAGACCCAGTACTTC,CASSVTGAGRETQYF
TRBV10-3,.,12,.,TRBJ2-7,TGTGCCATCAGTGAGTCGGGCGGCGAGCAGTACTTC,CAISESGGEQYF